The clone carrying this T cell receptor beta chain appeared a few times. Its antigen is unknown. Individual cDNA molecules received unique molecular identifiers. Each CDR3 protein is one row after TCRdb ran MiXCR on the 5' RACE reads. Of tens of thousands of distinct CDR3 sequences listed, just under 15% were seen once; the top ten hold 5.5% to 7%. This sample stems from a study of early T cells in non-severe SARS-CoV-2 infection. Study at large: Investigators sequenced bulk RNA drawn from unsorted whole blood, and chains remained unpaired. Whole-study findings and limits: Matching against VDJdb likely underestimated virus-specific expansions, favoring anti-spike CD8.

Germline lookup yields CDR1 SGDLS and CDR2 YYNGEE. This CDR3 is 16 amino acids long. V was trimmed by 0 bases and J by 2 bases, leaving 12 bases between them. This sequence was found in an adult who was a healthcare worker with PCR-confirmed SARS-CoV-2 infection or an uninfected control (not recorded which). The gene calls are TRBV9 and TRBJ2-1, with D possibly matching TRBD1 (6 bases). Sequenced material: whole blood. The CDR3 reads CASSVEGGSTYNEQFF. Written as DNA, the CDR3 is TGTGCCAGCAGCGTAGAAGGGGGATCAACCTACAATGAGCAGTTCTTC.